This T cell receptor beta chain stems from a study of T cell changes during pregnancy in multiple sclerosis. This CDR3 is built from 14 residues. The germline CDR1 and CDR2 sequences are SGHDT and YYEEEE. A remark on this clone: The junction departs from germline at one end; a sequencing error may be responsible.

Repertoires were generated with immunoSEQ multiplex PCR, while TCRdb's copy carries only in-frame clones and drops some. The sample yields about 93,000 clones, approximately 92% seen once. This rearrangement joins TRBV5-6 to TRBJ2-7, with 9 bases identical to TRBD1. This material consisted of peripheral blood, taken after pregnancy. The receptor was derived from a female donor with multiple sclerosis, enrolled in a pregnancy study. CDR3: CASSVSGTGWNRDF. Written as DNA, the CDR3 is TGTGCCAGCAGCGTGTCCGGGACAGGGTGGAACCGGGACTTC.